This T cell receptor beta chain was captured in a study of T-cell memory formation after mild COVID-19 (dated by TCRdb to 2020 to 2023). Study-wide context: TCR sequence clusters from the two donors were found to be largely donor specific. T-cell clones expanding and contracting after mild COVID-19 in two donors were tracked by longitudinal TCRalpha and TCRbeta repertoire sequencing. The cohort comprised two young, previously healthy adult volunteers, one female and one male. Points the paper makes about the study in general: Clones contracting from day 15 to 85 had balanced CD4/CD8 phenotypes, while a second wave expanding from day 15 to 37 was biased towards CD4+. Some responding clones were detected in pre-infection memory, suggesting pre-existing cross-reactive memory T cells joined the SARS-CoV-2 response. Contracting CD4+ clones appeared mostly in the CM and EM memory subsets, whereas CD8+ clones were enriched in EMRA. Whether the second-wave clones peaking on day 37 were SARS-CoV-2 specific was not confirmed. The study included only two mild cases, and larger cohorts that include severe cases with pre-infection samples were judged to be necessary.

Ficoll-Paque density gradient centrifugation was the method used to isolate PBMCs. The CDR3 covers 14 residues, taking in both the cysteine and the phenylalanine. This entry keeps only the CDR3 DNA: 42 bases, framed from base 1. CDR1 is given as SGHVS and CDR2 as FQNEAQ, both from the germline V gene. V is reduced by 1 base and J by 8 bases, leaving a spacing of 11 bases between them. This clonotype was recorded at least ten times. This receptor's antigen is unknown. No much larger clone exists at a distance of one base, and base qualities are not known. The sequencer listed for this sample is Illumina NovaSeq 6000. TCRalpha and TCRbeta cDNA libraries were constructed by 5'RACE with constant-segment primers, with sample barcodes and unique molecular identifiers being introduced. Trizol reagent was used to extract RNA from every sample. Libraries were amplified in two PCR steps, with a second sample barcode and Illumina TruSeq adapters added in the second step. Libraries were sequenced on an Illumina NovaSeq with 2 x 150 bp paired-end reads. Under the source paper's analysis protocol: With migec v1.2.7, reads were demultiplexed and then collapsed into UMI-guided consensus sequences. Using mixcr v2.1.11, the UMI consensuses were aligned to TRA and TRB V and J templates and assembled into clonotypes. Clonotypes were classified as expanded or contracted when called significant by both edgeR and NoisET, with noise models trained on biological replicates. For edgeR calls, a false discovery rate-adjusted p below 0.01 and a log2 fold-change threshold of 1 were applied. As an exploratory analysis of dynamics, max-normalized trajectories of the 1000 most abundant clonotypes were examined by PCA with hierarchical clustering. The CD4 or CD8 phenotype of responding clones was assigned using the separately sequenced CD4+ and CD8+ repertoires. The public sequencing data were trimmed at Q25 with fastp and processed into clonotypes with MiXCR by TCRdb, which kept only in-frame beta chains. Each record represents a unique CDR3 protein, reported with the most common genes and DNA among its rows. The V and J calls reflect TCRdb's pipeline rather than the authors' work. In all, the sample holds about 290,000 distinct CDR3 sequences, and less than 20% of those were seen once. 22% of the sample lies in the top ten.

Material: PBMCs or a T cell subset sorted from them (not recorded which). The chain couples TRBV7-8 to TRBJ2-2; no D gene is confidently identified. This TCR was recovered from a man between 18 and 35 years old who had mild COVID-19 (a few samples of this study predate the infection). The sample titles of this study are shuffled in the database, so cell type and time point are left out; the donor was told from shared clones. Read as DNA, the sequence is TGTGCCAGCAGCTTAGGCGGATTGGGAGGGGAGCTGTTTTTT. The encoded protein is CASSLGGLGGELFF.